The clone carrying this T cell receptor (beta chain) was counted a single time. Its target is unknown. This entry comes from a study of cytomegalovirus exposure and HLA in healthy donors. Study-wide points: Reports state that TCR beta sequences accurately predicted most subjects' HLA-A and HLA-B alleles. Within an earlier analysis, most TCR beta V segments proved productive either about 87% or about 30% of the time. The study found most TCR sequences rare, yet found some public TCRs in many donors.

CDR3 length: 15 residues. V lost 6 bases to trimming and J lost 3 bases; unmatched junction nucleotides: 8. Germline V gene data show CDR1 as SGHNT and CDR2 as YYREEE (reference sequence). The PCR employed 60 Vbeta primers together with 13 Jbeta primers. Here immunoSEQ multiplex PCR was the method, and the copy in TCRdb shows in-frame clones only, minus some. This table has 150,000 to 200,000 clones, 80% to 85% appearing once. This clonotype originated in a young woman in good health and CMV-seronegative. Sequenced sample: PBMCs. The genes are TRBV5-4 and TRBJ1-5; 8 nucleotides line up with TRBD1. DNA for the CDR3: TGTGCCAGCAAACCGGACAGGGAACCCAATCAGCCCCAGCATTTT. It is translated as CASKPDREPNQPQHF.